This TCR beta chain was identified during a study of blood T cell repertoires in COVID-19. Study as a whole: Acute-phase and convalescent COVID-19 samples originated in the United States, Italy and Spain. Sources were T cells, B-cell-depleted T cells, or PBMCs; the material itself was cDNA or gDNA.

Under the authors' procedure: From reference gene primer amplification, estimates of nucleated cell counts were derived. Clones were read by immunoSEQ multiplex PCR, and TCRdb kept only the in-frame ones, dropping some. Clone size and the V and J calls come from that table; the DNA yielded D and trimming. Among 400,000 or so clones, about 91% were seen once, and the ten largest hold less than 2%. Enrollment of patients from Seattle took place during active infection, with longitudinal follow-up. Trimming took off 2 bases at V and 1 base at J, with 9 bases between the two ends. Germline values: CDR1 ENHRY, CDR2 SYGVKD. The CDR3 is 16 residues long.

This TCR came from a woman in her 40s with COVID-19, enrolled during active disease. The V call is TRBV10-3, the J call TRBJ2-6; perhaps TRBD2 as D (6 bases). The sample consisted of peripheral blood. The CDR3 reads CAISEPGRSGANVLTF. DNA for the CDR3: TGTGCCATCAGTGAGCCGGGGAGGTCTGGGGCCAACGTCCTGACTTTC.